Each of the 32 T cell receptor beta chains below was sequenced from the same sample in a study of T cells in localized non-small cell lung cancer. Data came from immunoSEQ multiplex PCR; TCRdb stores just in-frame clones and leaves some out. In the table there are 23,000 or so clones, approximately 84% of which are singletons. The sequencing here drew on peripheral blood, taken before any cancer treatment. These receptors were collected from a male donor aged 60 or older with stage II squamous cell lung carcinoma.

The chain uses TRBV5-6 and TRBJ1-4, with 7 bases identical to TRBD1. V gave up 4 bases and J gave up 7 bases; unmatched junction bases: 10. Per the germline V gene, CDR1 is SGHDT and CDR2 is YYEEEE. The CDR3 contains 15 residues. CDR3 amino acids: CASSPRTGYLEKLFF. Here the CDR3 DNA reads TGTGCCAGCAGCCCCCGGACAGGATACCTTGAAAAACTGTTTTTT. Supplemented by reference TRBV5-6 and TRBJ1-4, the full variable domain reads DAGVTQSPTHLIKTRGQQVTLRCSPKSGHDTVSWYQQALGQGPQFIFQYYEEEERQRGNFPDRFSGHQFPNYSSELNVNALLLGDSALYLCASSPRTGYLEKLFFGSGTQLSVL.

V gene TRBV6-6 combines with J gene TRBJ1-2, with 7 positions matching TRBD1. Germline V gene sequence: CDR1 MNHNY, CDR2 SVGAGI (reference sequence). Trimming cost V 4 bases and J 7 bases; bases outside gene matches: 9. The CDR3 length is 14 residues. The CDR3, as DNA: TGTGCCAGCAGTTCTTCACAGGGGATAGTTGGCTACACCTTC. This codes for CASSSSQGIVGYTF.

This clone was detected only a few times. The genes are TRBV18 and TRBJ2-5, with 8 nucleotides matching TRBD2. The V gene's germline CDR1 is KGHSH and CDR2 LQKENI. The CDR3 has 14 amino acids. V trimming: 3 bases; J trimming: 5 bases; junction bases outside the gene matches: 5. In DNA, the CDR3 is TGTGCCAGCTCACCGCGGGGGGCTCTTGAGACCCAGTACTTC. Translation: CASSPRGALETQYF.

The chain is built from TRBV4-1 and TRBJ1-6, with a possible D match to TRBD1 (6 bases). The CDR3 is 16 residues long. With 1 base removed from V and 7 bases from J, the gap between germline ends came to 14 bases. CDR1 is MGHRA, CDR2 YSYEKL, per germline. The CDR3: CASSQGEGVGNSPLHF. As DNA, the CDR3 is TGCGCCAGCAGCCAAGGAGAGGGGGTGGGGAATTCACCCCTCCACTTT.

V gene TRBV6-5 combines with J gene TRBJ2-3; D is tentatively TRBD1 or TRBD2 (7 bases each). Germline loops: CDR1 MNHEY, CDR2 SVGAGI. V was cut by 0 bases and J by 3 bases, with 13 bases left in between. The CDR3 loop spans 16 amino acids. CDR3 nucleotides: TGTGCCAGCAGTTACTCGAGCAGGGGGGGTACAGATACGCAGTATTTT. Translating gives CASSYSSRGGTDTQYF.

The V call is TRBV5-1, the J call TRBJ2-7; maybe TRBD2 (6 bases). The CDR3 is made up of 14 amino acids. The germline gives CDR1 SGHRS, CDR2 YFSETQ. Trimming shortened V by 3 bases and J by 3 bases, and 13 bases separated the two germline ends. The CDR3 is CASSSGTVSYEQYF. CDR3 sequence (DNA): TGCGCCAGCAGCTCCGGGACTGTGAGCTACGAGCAGTACTTC.

This clone was found a few times. The chain employs TRBV19 and TRBJ1-2; the D is unclear. The CDR3 is 13 amino acids. Germline V CDR1 and CDR2: LNHDA, SQIVND (reference sequence). V was clipped by 3 bases and J by 4 bases, with 9 bases between them. The CDR3, as DNA: TGTGCCAGTAGTATGGGTCGGGGCTATGGCTACACCTTC. The encoded protein is CASSMGRGYGYTF. Full variable domain (outside the CDR3, taken from reference TRBV19 and TRBJ1-2): DGGITQSPKYLFRKEGQNVTLSCEQNLNHDAMYWYRQDPGQGLRLIYYSQIVNDFQKGDIAEGYSVSREKKESFPLTVTSAQKNPTAFYLCASSMGRGYGYTFGSGTRLTVV.

The V call is TRBV5-6, the J call TRBJ1-2; D perhaps matches TRBD1 (5 bases). The V gene lost 5 bases and the J gene lost 4 bases, with 15 bases spanning the gap. Germline values: CDR1 SGHDT, CDR2 YYEEEE. The CDR3 has 14 amino acids. The DNA for the CDR3 is TGTGCCAGCAGGACGGGGGTTTCAAGCTATGGCTACACCTTC. Translated: CASRTGVSSYGYTF.

V gene TRBV11-1 combines with J gene TRBJ1-2; tentatively, D is TRBD1 (6 bases). The germline V gene has CDR1 SGHAT and CDR2 FQDESV (reference sequence). V lost 6 bases and J lost 7, with 9 bases in between. This CDR3 comprises 11 residues. The CDR3 loop is CASRGAVGYTF. The CDR3 DNA reads TGTGCCAGCAGGGGGGCTGTTGGCTACACCTTC.

The J gene is TRBJ2-3, the V gene TRBV30; D is unclear. The length of the CDR3 is 12 residues. CDR1 is GTSNPN, CDR2 SVGIG, per germline (reference sequence). V gave up 4 bases and J gave up 6 bases, with 11 bases separating them. CDR3 in amino acids: CAWKVFGDTQYF. CDR3 nucleotide sequence: TGTGCCTGGAAGGTGTTCGGGGATACGCAGTATTTT.

The rearrangement uses TRBV7-2 and TRBJ2-5, with D tentatively TRBD2 (5 bases). The CDR3 length is 13 residues. The V and J ends lost 3 bases and 5 bases respectively, with 10 bases between them. CDR1 SGHTA and CDR2 FQGNSA come from the germline V gene. CDR3 protein: CASSFRGYETQYF. The CDR3 DNA sequence: TGTGCCAGCAGCTTCAGAGGGTACGAGACCCAGTACTTC.

This clone was observed once. The rearrangement links TRBV9 to TRBJ1-2; 11 nucleotides line up with TRBD1. CDR1 SGDLS and CDR2 YYNGEE come from the germline V gene. This CDR3 comprises 16 residues. Trimming removed 4 bases from V and 2 bases from J; junction bases left unmatched: 7. The CDR3 nucleotides read TGTGCCAGCAGCTTGGGACAGGGGGGACGGAACTATGGCTACACCTTC. Protein: CASSLGQGGRNYGYTF.

V and J are TRBV27 and TRBJ1-1, with D possibly being TRBD1 (6 bases). Per germline, CDR1 MNHEY and CDR2 SMNVEV (reference sequence). V shed 3 bases and J shed 4 bases, with 9 bases lying between them. The CDR3 is made up of 13 amino acids. Here the CDR3 reads CASSFGGPTEAFF. Here the CDR3 DNA reads TGTGCCAGCAGTTTCGGGGGGCCCACTGAAGCTTTCTTT.

V and J are TRBV29-1 and TRBJ2-5; tentatively, D is TRBD1 or TRBD2 (6 bases each). The length of the CDR3 is 14 residues. Germline CDR1 reads SQVTM; CDR2 reads ANQGSEA. V was pared by 1 base and J by 4 bases, with 13 bases between. The CDR3 here is CSVEVGGGGETQYF. In nucleotides, the CDR3 is TGCAGCGTTGAAGTAGGGGGAGGAGGAGAGACCCAGTACTTC. The complete variable domain, with remaining parts taken from reference TRBV29-1 and TRBJ2-5, reads SAVISQKPSRDICQRGTSLTIQCQVDSQVTMMFWYRQQPGQSLTLIATANQGSEATYESGFVIDKFPISRPNLTFSTLTVSNMSPEDSSIYLCSVEVGGGGETQYFGPGTRLLVL.

The V and J genes are TRBV6-5 and TRBJ2-1; 7 bases match TRBD2. With V trimmed by 4 bases and J by 0 bases, 6 bases remained unmatched. Germline CDR1 and CDR2: MNHEY and SVGAGI. CDR3 size: 16 residues. For the CDR3, the DNA is TGTGCCAGCAGTTTTAGCGGGCTCAGCTCCTACAATGAGCAGTTCTTC. Amino acid sequence: CASSFSGLSSYNEQFF.

The rearrangement uses TRBV5-1 and TRBJ2-5; TRBD1 matches 10 bases. V was clipped by 2 bases and J by 5 bases; unmatched bases: 6. Germline CDR1 SGHRS, CDR2 YFSETQ. This CDR3 region has 15 residues. This CDR3 is CASSLRQGAWETQYF. CDR3 sequence (DNA): TGCGCCAGCAGCTTACGACAGGGGGCTTGGGAGACCCAGTACTTC.

The chain uses TRBV7-2 and TRBJ2-7; 12 nucleotides agree with TRBD2. V lost 0 bases and J lost 3; bases outside the gene matches: 6. The CDR3 sequence is 17 residues long. Germline CDR1 reads SGHTA; CDR2 reads FQGNSA. CDR3 protein: CASSLATSGSSFYEQYF. As DNA, the CDR3 is TGTGCCAGCAGCTTAGCGACTAGCGGGAGTTCTTTCTACGAGCAGTACTTC.

This clone was seen more than once but under ten times. This rearrangement joins TRBV19 to TRBJ2-6; 11 positions match TRBD1. The CDR3 loop spans 17 amino acids. The J segment lost 4 bases and the V segment lost 5 bases, leaving 7 bases of the junction unmatched. Germline values: CDR1 LNHDA, CDR2 SQIVND (reference sequence). The CDR3 spells CASSLGTGGYGANVLTF. CDR3 bases: TGTGCCAGTAGTCTAGGGACAGGGGGGTACGGGGCCAACGTCCTGACTTTC.

The chain is built from TRBV15 and TRBJ1-3; D remains unclear. V lost 5 bases and J lost 4, with 12 bases in between. The CDR3 is 14 amino acids. Per germline, CDR1 LNHNV and CDR2 YYDKDF (reference sequence). The CDR3 here is CATSHFAPGNTIYF. The CDR3 DNA is TGTGCCACCAGCCACTTTGCCCCGGGAAACACCATATATTTT.

The chain employs TRBV10-2 and TRBJ1-4; D is unclear. V lost 4 bases and J lost 6, with 6 bases in between. Per the germline V gene, CDR1 is WSHSY and CDR2 is SAAADI. The CDR3 is 12 amino acids. The CDR3 nucleotides are TGCGCCAGCAGTGTAGGGCATGAAAAACTGTTTTTT. The encoded protein is CASSVGHEKLFF.

The chain carries TRBV11-2 and TRBJ1-1; no reliable D call. Trimming cost V 4 bases and J 5 bases, with 11 bases left between them. CDR1 SGHAT and CDR2 FQNNGV come from the germline V gene. This CDR3 spans 13 amino acids. The CDR3 protein is CASSSAAGTEAFF. The DNA for the CDR3 is TGTGCCAGCAGCTCTGCCGCGGGGACTGAAGCTTTCTTT. Full variable domain (missing parts from reference TRBV11-2 and TRBJ1-1): EAGVAQSPRYKIIEKRQSVAFWCNPISGHATLYWYQQILGQGPKLLIQFQNNGVVDDSQLPKDRFSAERLKGVDSTLKIQPAKLEDSAVYLCASSSAAGTEAFFGQGTRLTVV.

J is TRBJ2-3 and V is TRBV7-3; weak D call: TRBD2 (5 bases). The CDR3 loop spans 15 amino acids. CDR1 is SGHTA, CDR2 FQGTGA, per germline. Trimming took off 6 bases at V and 5 bases at J, with 18 bases between the two ends. The CDR3 spells CASSPLASQRDTQYF. The CDR3 nucleotides read TGTGCCAGCAGTCCTCTAGCCTCCCAGCGAGATACGCAGTATTTT.

CDR3 protein: CATRPADTYEQYF. The CDR3 nucleotides read TGTGCCACTCGCCCAGCAGATACTTACGAGCAGTACTTC. The genes are TRBV14 and TRBJ2-7; D gene uncertain. Germline CDR1 reads SGHDN; CDR2 reads FVKESK. Trimming pared 10 bases from V and 4 bases from J, leaving 17 bases between. The CDR3 is 13 amino acids.

This clone was seen only once. The V gene is TRBV10-3, the J gene TRBJ2-2; TRBD2 agrees at 9 bases. The ends lost 3 bases at V and 7 bases at J; junction bases unmatched: 6. Germline V CDR1 and CDR2: ENHRY, SYGVKD. The CDR3 sequence is 15 residues long. As DNA, the CDR3 is TGTGCCATCAGTGACCCGGCGGGAGGGGGCGGGGAGCTGTTTTTT. Translated, it gives CAISDPAGGGGELFF.

The genes are TRBV5-1 and TRBJ2-1; 9 positions agree with TRBD2. There are 15 residues in the CDR3. V lost 0 bases to trimming and J lost 4 bases; unmatched junction nucleotides: 2. Germline CDR1 reads SGHRS; CDR2 reads YFSETQ. The CDR3 DNA reads TGCGCCAGCAGCTTGGAGCTAGCGGGGTACAATGAGCAGTTCTTC. It yields the protein CASSLELAGYNEQFF.

The gene calls are TRBV28 and TRBJ2-7, with a weak D call TRBD1 (5 bases). The V gene's germline CDR1 is MDHEN and CDR2 SYDVKM. Trimming left V 6 bases short and J 4 bases short, with 19 bases between. The CDR3 runs 15 residues. CDR3 loop: CASSLRTSILYEQYF. The CDR3 DNA reads as TGTGCCAGCAGCCTGCGGACATCTATCCTATACGAGCAGTACTTC. Full variable domain (rest looked up from reference TRBV28 and TRBJ2-7): DVKVTQSSRYLVKRTGEKVFLECVQDMDHENMFWYRQDPGLGLRLIYFSYDVKMKEKGDIPEGYSVSREKKERFSLILESASTNQTSMYLCASSLRTSILYEQYFGPGTRLTVT.

The genes are TRBV4-1 and TRBJ2-1, with 8 bases that match TRBD2. This CDR3 region has 14 residues. Germline lookup yields CDR1 MGHRA and CDR2 YSYEKL. V trimming: 8 bases; J trimming: 3 bases; junction bases outside the gene matches: 6. This chain's CDR3 is CASGGGRLYNEQFF. The CDR3 bases are TGCGCCAGCGGAGGCGGGAGGCTCTACAATGAGCAGTTCTTC.

The chain couples TRBV7-9 to TRBJ1-5; no definite D call. Trimming left V 2 bases short and J 5 bases short, with 10 bases between. The CDR3 runs to 14 residues. Germline CDR1 is SEHNR and CDR2 is FQNEAQ (reference sequence). The CDR3 region is CASSLTGGDQPQHF. The CDR3 DNA reads as TGTGCCAGCAGCTTAACCGGCGGCGATCAGCCCCAGCATTTT.

The CDR3 DNA reads TGTGCCAGTACCCTCAGCGGGAAGGTAATTGGGGAGCAGTTCTTC. Translation gives CASTLSGKVIGEQFF. V usage is TRBV19 and J usage is TRBJ2-1; 7 bases match TRBD2. There are 15 residues in the CDR3. Germline CDR1 reads LNHDA; CDR2 reads SQIVND (reference sequence). Trimming at V came to 7 bases and at J to 10 bases, leaving 16 bases not matched to a gene.

The chain combines TRBV7-6 with TRBJ2-1; 10 bases map to TRBD1. With 4 bases clipped from V and 0 bases from J, the junction kept 0 bases outside the gene matches. In germline, CDR1 is SGHVS, CDR2 FNYEAQ. CDR3 length: 15 amino acids. The CDR3, as DNA: TGTGCCAGCAGCTGGACAGGGGGCTCCTACAATGAGCAGTTCTTC. Translated, it gives CASSWTGGSYNEQFF.

CDR3 in amino acids: CASSYSRAGNTEAFF. CDR3 bases: TGTGCCAGCAGTTACTCGAGGGCGGGGAACACTGAAGCTTTCTTT. The rearrangement links TRBV6-6 to TRBJ1-1, with D unresolved. Trimming pared 0 bases from V and 1 base from J, leaving 9 bases between. Germline assignment: CDR1 MNHNY and CDR2 SVGAGI (reference sequence). This CDR3 is built from 15 residues.

The rearrangement links TRBV5-4 to TRBJ2-5; D may correspond to TRBD1 or TRBD2 (5 bases each). In germline, CDR1 is SGHNT, CDR2 YYREEE (reference sequence). V shed 0 bases and J shed 1 base, with 13 bases lying between them. The CDR3 contains 16 residues. CDR3 sequence (DNA): TGTGCCAGCAGCTTGGTTATTTCAGGGACCCAAGAGACCCAGTACTTC. This translates into CASSLVISGTQETQYF.